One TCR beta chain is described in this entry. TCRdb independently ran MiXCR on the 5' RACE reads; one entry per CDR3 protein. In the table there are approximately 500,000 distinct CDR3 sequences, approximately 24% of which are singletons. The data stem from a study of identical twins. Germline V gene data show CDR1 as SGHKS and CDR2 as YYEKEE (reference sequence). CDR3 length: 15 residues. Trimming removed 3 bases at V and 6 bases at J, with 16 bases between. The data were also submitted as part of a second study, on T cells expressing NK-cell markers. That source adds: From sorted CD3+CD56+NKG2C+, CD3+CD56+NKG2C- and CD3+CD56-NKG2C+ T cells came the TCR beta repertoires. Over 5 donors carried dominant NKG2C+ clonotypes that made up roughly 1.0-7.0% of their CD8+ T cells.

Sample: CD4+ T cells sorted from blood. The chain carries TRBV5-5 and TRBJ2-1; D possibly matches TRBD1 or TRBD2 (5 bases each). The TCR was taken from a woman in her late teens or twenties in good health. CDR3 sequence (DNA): TGTGCCAGCAGCTCGGACCGGGGAAGGGGCAATGAGCAGTTCTTC. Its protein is CASSSDRGRGNEQFF.